This entry is about one TCR beta chain. Its target is not known. Researchers isolated CD4+ T cells once 9 to 11 days of culture had elapsed. The infection with SARS-CoV-2 (confirmed by PCR) occurred in this person between March and December 2020. Two-dose vaccination with either BNT162b2 or mRNA-1273 was given to the participants. TCRdb's table, derived via immunoSEQ multiplex PCR, lists solely in-frame clones and lacks some. The sample consists of nearly 35,000 clones, around 79% of them appearing once. This sample stems from a study of vaccination effects on CD4 cells after COVID-19. Across the study: The study sampled a few convalescent patients both early and late after vaccination. A density of about 2.2 million PBMC per well was used; these cells were cultured with roughly 10 IU/ml IL-2 and 10 ug/ml peptides. The study, taken as a whole, reports: Late after vaccination, infection- and vaccine-induced clones showed marked clonal contraction. Following vaccination, convalescents' spike-reactive clones were mostly new ones induced by the vaccine.

This CDR3 region has 14 residues. V dropped 7 bases and J dropped 0 bases, with 9 bases sitting between them. Germline CDR1 and CDR2: LGHNT and FRNRAP. The sequence was obtained from a human donor who had a prior SARS-CoV-2 infection. This chain links TRBV12-5 with TRBJ2-2, with D uncertain. Specimen: CD4+ T cells from PBMCs cultured without peptide, collected after COVID-19 vaccination. In DNA form, the CDR3 reads TGTGCTAGTGCGACCCTTCCGAACACCGGGGAGCTGTTTTTT. Residues: CASATLPNTGELFF.